These 26 T cell receptor beta chains share one sample of origin, sequenced in a study of blood T cells in healthy people across ages. A sample-barcoded 5' primer and a J-beta primer mix were used in a second PCR of about 7 to 12 cycles. TCRdb reanalysed the 5' RACE reads using MiXCR and keeps one entry per CDR3 protein. The repertoire has hundreds of thousands of distinct CDR3 sequences, 58% of them found once; the top ten carry 20% to 25%. The specimen was blood. All receptors come from a man aged 25 to 40 in good health.

The gene calls are TRBV11-2 and TRBJ2-5, with TRBD1 matching over 7 bases. CDR3 size: 15 residues. V was clipped by 3 bases and J by 6 bases; unmatched bases: 10. Germline values: CDR1 SGHAT, CDR2 FQNNGV. The CDR3 reads CASSFARQGWQTQYF. In DNA form, the CDR3 reads TGTGCCAGCAGCTTCGCCCGACAGGGTTGGCAGACCCAGTACTTC.

Of note for this clonotype: Compared with germline, one end of the junction differs, possibly owing to a read error. The chain recombines TRBV18 with TRBJ2-5; possibly TRBD1 for D (6 bases). With the DNA end fitting TRBJ2-7 better, the J assignment may be wrong. CDR1 and CDR2 (germline): KGHSH, LQKENI. CDR3 length: 15 residues. CDR3 bases: TGTACCAGCTCACCATTTAGTGGAGACAGGCGCGAGCAGTACTTC. Its translation is CTSSPFSGDRREQYF.

This clonotype turned up a few times. V and J are TRBV29-1 and TRBJ2-7; weak D call: TRBD1 (6 bases). Trimming took 3 bases from V and 7 from J, leaving 19 bases between them. CDR1 is SQVTM and CDR2 is ANQGSEA in the germline V gene. There are 14 residues in the CDR3. CDR3 protein: CSVDNRGLSLEQYF. The CDR3 bases are TGCAGCGTTGATAATAGGGGGTTGTCCTTGGAGCAGTACTTC.

This chain connects TRBV29-1 to TRBJ2-4; 7 nucleotides agree with TRBD2. Losses at the gene ends were 7 bases for V and 9 bases for J; bases not matched to a gene: 9. CDR1 is SQVTM and CDR2 is ANQGSEA in the germline V gene. The CDR3 extends over 12 amino acids. In nucleotides, the CDR3 is TGCAGCGCTAGCGGAGTGGGAACCATTCAGTACTTC. Amino acid sequence: CSASGVGTIQYF. Supplemented by reference TRBV29-1 and TRBJ2-4, the full variable domain reads SAVISQKPSRDICQRGTSLTIQCQVDSQVTMMFWYRQQPGQSLTLIATANQGSEATYESGFVIDKFPISRPNLTFSTLTVSNMSPEDSSIYLCSASGVGTIQYFGAGTRLSVL.

The chain is built from TRBV12-3 or TRBV12-4 and TRBJ2-3; 8 bases are a match to TRBD2. CDR3 size: 15 residues. V lost 3 bases to trimming and J lost 6 bases; unmatched junction nucleotides: 8. The CDR3 loop is CASSFGGADSDTQYF. In DNA, the CDR3 is TGTGCCAGCAGTTTCGGGGGGGCCGACTCCGATACGCAGTATTTT.

This clonotype appeared once. V and J are TRBV6-1 and TRBJ2-5; D gene unclear. Germline V gene lookup returns CDR1 MNHNS and CDR2 SASEGT. V was trimmed by 2 bases and J by 2 bases, leaving 3 bases between them. The CDR3 is 12 amino acids. The CDR3 DNA sequence: TGTGCCAGCAGTGAACAGCAAGAGACCCAGTACTTC. Its translation: CASSEQQETQYF.

J is TRBJ1-5 and V is TRBV12-3 or TRBV12-4; D is perhaps TRBD1 (6 bases). Trimming stripped 6 bases from V and 6 bases from J, with 15 bases between. The CDR3 is made up of 14 amino acids. DNA of the CDR3: TGTGCCAGCAGGCCTACAGGGATAAGTCAGCCCCAGCATTTT. Translating gives CASRPTGISQPQHF.

V and J are TRBV7-2 and TRBJ2-6; D gene ambiguous. CDR3 size: 17 residues. Germline V gene data show CDR1 as SGHTA and CDR2 as FQGNSA. V lost 1 base and J 0 bases, leaving 10 bases between the germline ends. The DNA for the CDR3 is TGTGCCAGCAGCTTAGGTCGTCCAGACTCTGGGGCCAACGTCCTGACTTTC. This gives the protein CASSLGRPDSGANVLTF.

V is TRBV7-9 and J is TRBJ2-6; 7 bases map to TRBD1. V trimming: 5 bases; J trimming: 1 base; junction bases outside the gene matches: 5. Germline lookup yields CDR1 SEHNR and CDR2 FQNEAQ (reference sequence). CDR3 length: 16 amino acids. The CDR3 nucleotides read TGTGCCAGCAGCACTCGGACAGGATCTGGGGCCAACGTCCTGACTTTC. Amino acid sequence: CASSTRTGSGANVLTF.

The V call is TRBV3-1, the J call TRBJ2-6; TRBD1 matches at 8 bases. This CDR3 is built from 20 residues. Trimming removed 2 bases from V and 0 bases from J; junction bases left unmatched: 12. Germline loops: CDR1 LGHDT, CDR2 YNNKEL (reference sequence). This CDR3 reads CASSQITGTGSASGANVLTF. DNA for the CDR3: TGTGCCAGCAGCCAAATAACCGGGACAGGTTCCGCCTCTGGGGCCAACGTCCTGACTTTC.

V is TRBV6-2 or TRBV6-3 and J is TRBJ2-7, with 7 nucleotides matching TRBD2. CDR1 is MNHEY and CDR2 is SVGEGT in the germline V gene. This CDR3 is built from 15 residues. V shed 6 bases and J 5 bases; nucleotides not matched to a gene: 13. The CDR3 coding sequence is TGTGCCAGCAGCTCCGCCGCGGGAGAAAGTGACGAGCAGTACTTC. This encodes CASSSAAGESDEQYF.

The rearrangement uses TRBV5-6 and TRBJ2-7, with a weak D call TRBD2 (6 bases). Germline V CDR1 and CDR2: SGHDT, YYEEEE. The CDR3 is made up of 14 amino acids. Trimming took off 1 base at V and 7 bases at J, with 15 bases between the two ends. The CDR3 here is CASSLWGLMLEQYF. CDR3 in DNA: TGTGCCAGCAGCTTGTGGGGACTGATGTTGGAGCAGTACTTC.

The V call is TRBV7-2, the J call TRBJ2-7; 7 bases line up with TRBD2. V was clipped by 5 bases and J by 0 bases; unmatched bases: 7. CDR1 is SGHTA, CDR2 FQGNSA, per germline. This CDR3 is 15 amino acids long. CDR3 residues: CASSRAGTTSYEQYF. The CDR3 region has the DNA TGTGCCAGCAGCCGCGCCGGGACTACCTCCTACGAGCAGTACTTC.

Remarks on this clonotype: A junction boundary mismatches the germline segment, possibly from a read error. V gene TRBV4-3 combines with J gene TRBJ2-7, with D perhaps being TRBD1 or TRBD2 (5 bases each). CDR3 length equals 14 residues. From germline, CDR1 is LGHNA and CDR2 YSLEER. The CDR3 sequence: CAGSQDFGAFEQYF. In DNA form, the CDR3 reads TGCGCCGGCAGCCAAGATTTCGGGGCCTTCGAGCAGTACTTC.

With regard to this clonotype: The junction departs from germline at one end; a sequencing error may be responsible. The V gene is TRBV6-6, the J gene TRBJ2-1; D not resolved. The CDR3 has 11 residues. Germline assignment: CDR1 MNHNY and CDR2 SVGAGI (reference sequence). The chain's CDR3 is CASSYANEQLF. As DNA, the CDR3 is TGTGCCAGCAGTTACGCAAATGAGCAGTTGTTC.

This clonotype was counted only a few times. The chain carries TRBV5-1 and TRBJ2-7; 8 positions match TRBD2. Unmatched junction bases numbered 5, after V lost 0 bases and J lost 6 bases. CDR1 is SGHRS and CDR2 is YFSETQ in the germline V gene. This CDR3 is built from 14 residues. This CDR3 is CASSLDGRGTEQYF. CDR3 in DNA: TGCGCCAGCAGCTTGGACGGGAGGGGGACCGAGCAGTACTTC.

Concerning this clonotype itself: One end of the junction varies from germline; a read error may be responsible. This rearrangement joins TRBV29-1 to TRBJ2-1; tentatively, D is TRBD1 or TRBD2 (5 bases each). The length of the CDR3 is 15 residues. Germline V CDR1 and CDR2: SQVTM, ANQGSEA. The CDR3 region is CSVEEIRGSYNERFF. CDR3 coding DNA: TGCAGCGTTGAAGAAATCCGGGGCTCCTACAATGAGCGGTTCTTC.

This chain joins TRBV9 and TRBJ2-3, with D maybe TRBD1 (5 bases). The germline CDR1 and CDR2 sequences are SGDLS and YYNGEE. Trimming removed 0 bases at V and 2 bases at J, with 13 bases between. The CDR3 runs to 16 residues. The CDR3 region is CASSVAPDTFTDTQYF. CDR3 coding DNA: TGTGCCAGCAGCGTAGCCCCGGACACTTTCACAGATACGCAGTATTTT.

This rearrangement joins TRBV18 to TRBJ2-3; tentative D call: TRBD1 (5 bases). CDR3 length equals 15 residues. Trimming left V 3 bases short and J 4 bases short, with 14 bases between. From germline, CDR1 is KGHSH and CDR2 LQKENI. The DNA of the CDR3 is TGTGCCAGCTCACCTCAGGGCAACTCACCAGATACGCAGTATTTT. Residues: CASSPQGNSPDTQYF.

The genes are TRBV14 and TRBJ2-4; D may be TRBD1 or TRBD2 (5 bases each). The J call may be incorrect, as the DNA end agrees better with TRBJ2-5. The CDR3 covers 16 residues. Germline V gene sequence: CDR1 SGHDN, CDR2 FVKESK. The CDR3 sequence is CASSQETLGERETQYF. CDR3 DNA: TGTGCCAGCAGCCAAGAAACTTTGGGGGAGCGAGAGACCCAGTACTTC.

This chain joins TRBV30 and TRBJ2-1; the D gene is possibly TRBD1 (6 bases). CDR1 and CDR2 from the germline V gene are GTSNPN and SVGIG (reference sequence). This CDR3 comprises 16 residues. V lost 3 bases to trimming and J lost 9 bases, with 24 bases between them. CDR3 in amino acids: CAWSSRTVLIYAEQFF. The CDR3, as DNA: TGTGCCTGGAGCTCCCGGACAGTTCTGATATACGCTGAGCAGTTCTTC.

The V gene is TRBV20-1, the J gene TRBJ2-7; the D gene is possibly TRBD2 (6 bases). Between the trimmed V and J ends, which lost 3 bases and 5 bases, there was a span of 20 bases. CDR3 size: 15 residues. Germline V gene lookup returns CDR1 DFQATT and CDR2 SNEGSKA (reference sequence). The DNA of the CDR3 is TGCAGTGCTAGGGAACGGGGGAGCTGGACGGACGAGCAGTACTTC. It encodes CSARERGSWTDEQYF.

This clonotype has just a few counts. V and J are TRBV19 and TRBJ2-2; TRBD2 agrees at 8 bases. Per germline, CDR1 LNHDA and CDR2 SQIVND (reference sequence). V shed 5 bases and J 2 bases; nucleotides not matched to a gene: 4. The CDR3 is made up of 15 amino acids. CDR3 bases: TGTGCCAGTAGTCTTAGGACTAGCAACACCGGGGAGCTGTTTTTT. Translated, it gives CASSLRTSNTGELFF.

The CDR3 coding sequence is TGTGCCAGCAGCTTAAGGGGCGGGACCAACAATGAGCAGTTCTTC. Translating gives CASSLRGGTNNEQFF. The chain joins TRBV11-2 to TRBJ2-1; possible D gene TRBD2, 6 bases. The CDR3 loop spans 15 amino acids. Germline lookup yields CDR1 SGHAT and CDR2 FQNNGV. Trimming stripped 2 bases from V and 5 bases from J, with 13 bases between.

This sequence joins TRBV5-1 and TRBJ2-3, with 7 bases lining up with TRBD2. J gave up 4 bases and V 0 bases, and 5 bases lay outside the gene matches. The CDR3 consists of 15 residues. Looked up from germline, CDR1 is SGHRS and CDR2 is YFSETQ. The CDR3 loop reads CASSLVGGGPDTQYF. CDR3 coding DNA: TGCGCCAGCAGCTTGGTTGGGGGAGGGCCAGATACGCAGTATTTT. The whole variable domain, remainder taken from reference TRBV5-1 and TRBJ2-3, is KAGVTQTPRYLIKTRGQQVTLSCSPISGHRSVSWYQQTPGQGLQFLFEYFSETQRNKGNFPGRFSGRQFSNSRSEMNVSTLELGDSALYLCASSLVGGGPDTQYFGPGTRLTVL.

This clonotype was observed a single time. This rearrangement joins TRBV6-2 or TRBV6-3 to TRBJ2-7; 7 nucleotides align to TRBD2. The CDR3 is made up of 16 amino acids. Germline loops: CDR1 MNHEY, CDR2 SVGEGT. Trimming removed 0 bases from V and 4 bases from J; junction bases left unmatched: 9. Written as DNA, the CDR3 is TGTGCCAGCAGTTACTCGGGCAGCGGGACCCCGTACGAGCAGTACTTC. This translates into CASSYSGSGTPYEQYF.